This T cell receptor beta chain was identified in a study of T cells in Graves' hyperthyroidism and ophthalmopathy. The ends were cut back, 3 bases at V and 4 bases at J, with 14 bases in the middle. CDR3 size: 15 residues. Germline V gene data show CDR1 as MNHEY and CDR2 as SMNVEV (reference sequence). TCR beta CDR3 regions were amplified from RNA. When the TCR CDR3 underwent first-round RT-PCR, the HTBI primer set was used. TCRdb re-called the multiplex PCR reads with MiXCR, one entry per CDR3 protein. The sample yields 300,000 to 450,000 distinct CDR3 sequences, 15% to 17% seen once. What was sequenced was blood. This chain joins TRBV27 and TRBJ2-3; D unresolved. The clonotype comes from a woman younger than 35 with Graves' hyperthyroidism that later progressed to Graves' ophthalmopathy. CDR3 protein: CASSLGDPRADTQYF. The CDR3 nucleotides are TGTGCCAGCAGTTTGGGCGACCCAAGGGCAGATACGCAGTATTTT.